This T cell receptor beta chain is from a study of blood T cell repertoires in COVID-19. Whole-study context: Acute and convalescent COVID-19 specimens originated in the United States, Italy and Spain. In each case, the material was cDNA or gDNA derived from T cells, B-cell-depleted T cells, or PBMCs.

The CDR3 is made up of 14 amino acids. Trimming took 1 base from V and 8 from J, leaving 14 bases between them. Germline loops: CDR1 MGHDK, CDR2 SYGVNS. Original processing methods: The assay estimated nucleated cells by amplifying reference gene primers. Clones were read by immunoSEQ multiplex PCR, and TCRdb kept only the in-frame ones, dropping some. V and J calls and clone size are copied from that table; D and trimming were computed from the DNA. The top ten clones hold approximately 5% of a sample with around 67,000 clones, 87% of them seen once. The TCR sequence derives from a man between 45 and 60 years old with active COVID-19. J is TRBJ1-2 and V is TRBV25-1; a weak D match, TRBD1 (6 bases). Sequencing used peripheral blood. The CDR3 DNA reads as TGTGCCAGCAGTGAATCTGACAGGCGCGGGGGCTACACCTTC. Its translation is CASSESDRRGGYTF.